The next 22 T cell receptor beta chains were all read from a single sample in a study of CD8 T cells in Susac syndrome. An input of about 0.45 to 1 ug of RNA was subjected to reverse transcription using random hexamers. TCRdb itself ran the immunoSEQ multiplex PCR reads through MiXCR, one entry per CDR3 protein. This table has 50,000 or so distinct CDR3 sequences, 80% to 95% appearing once. Material for sequencing was CD8+ T cells from PBMCs. These receptors originate from a human donor in good health.

V is TRBV4-1 and J is TRBJ1-1; D gene uncertain. Germline V gene sequence: CDR1 MGHRA, CDR2 YSYEKL. The V and J ends lost 4 bases and 4 bases respectively, with 7 bases between them. CDR3 length: 12 amino acids. This chain's CDR3 is CASSPGFTEAFF. The CDR3 DNA reads TGCGCCAGCAGCCCGGGTTTCACTGAAGCTTTCTTT.

Written as DNA, the CDR3 is TGTGCCAGCAGTTACCTTACAGGGGCTGGGGAGCTGTTTTTT. It yields the protein CASSYLTGAGELFF. This sequence joins TRBV6-5 and TRBJ2-2, with 7 positions matching TRBD1. The germline V gene encodes CDR1 MNHEY and CDR2 SVGAGI. The CDR3 totals 14 residues. V trimming: 2 bases; J trimming: 8 bases; junction bases outside the gene matches: 5.

V gene TRBV12-5 combines with J gene TRBJ1-3; D unresolved. Germline V CDR1 and CDR2: LGHNT, FRNRAP. V lost 3 bases, J lost 2 bases, and 5 bases lay in between. CDR3 length equals 13 residues. CDR3 nucleotide sequence: TGTGCTAGTGGTTTTTTCACTGGAAACACCATATATTTT. Amino acids: CASGFFTGNTIYF.

The V and J genes are TRBV18 and TRBJ1-1; 9 bases line up with TRBD1. This CDR3 spans 17 amino acids. Trimming took 3 bases from V and 4 from J; bases not matched to a gene: 12. Germline CDR1 and CDR2: KGHSH and LQKENI. CDR3 sequence: CASSPEDRGSLSTEAFF. The CDR3, as DNA: TGTGCCAGCTCACCCGAGGACAGGGGATCGTTGAGCACTGAAGCTTTCTTT.

This chain uses TRBV19 with TRBJ2-1, with 16 bases identical to TRBD2. This CDR3 region has 19 residues. Germline CDR1 LNHDA, CDR2 SQIVND (reference sequence). V trimming: 5 bases; J trimming: 4 bases; junction bases outside the gene matches: 11. The CDR3 nucleotides are TGTGCCAGTAGTCTTTTGGGACTAGCGGGAGGGCCAAGGTACAATGAGCAGTTCTTC. It encodes CASSLLGLAGGPRYNEQFF.

The chain recombines TRBV13 with TRBJ2-7; D is uncertain. V was cut by 3 bases and J by 0 bases, with 9 bases left in between. Germline V lookup: CDR1 PRHDT, CDR2 FYEKMQ (reference sequence). This CDR3 contains 14 residues. The CDR3: CASSFESRSYEQYF. CDR3 bases: TGTGCCAGCAGCTTTGAAAGTCGCTCCTACGAGCAGTACTTC.

The chain links TRBV6-4 to TRBJ2-3; D perhaps matches TRBD2 (6 bases). The length of the CDR3 is 15 residues. V was cut by 8 bases and J by 0 bases, with 15 bases left in between. The germline CDR1 and CDR2 sequences are MRHNA and SNTAGT. The CDR3 DNA sequence: TGTGCCAGCCAGGATAGCGGAGGAAGCACAGATACGCAGTATTTT. Protein: CASQDSGGSTDTQYF.

The V gene is TRBV11-2, the J gene TRBJ2-2, with 7 bases fitting TRBD1. From germline, CDR1 is SGHAT and CDR2 FQNNGV. The CDR3 has 16 residues. V lost 1 base to trimming and J lost 4 bases; unmatched junction nucleotides: 6. DNA for the CDR3: TGTGCCAGCAGCTTAGTTTTCGGGGACAGCACCGGGGAGCTGTTTTTT. It specifies CASSLVFGDSTGELFF.

The gene calls are TRBV29-1 and TRBJ1-1; the D gene is possibly TRBD1 (5 bases). The CDR3 loop spans 15 amino acids. In germline, CDR1 is SQVTM, CDR2 ANQGSEA. Trimming took off 3 bases at V and 0 bases at J, with 14 bases between the two ends. CDR3 region: CSVDGLLGVNTEAFF. CDR3 nucleotide sequence: TGCAGCGTTGATGGATTGCTAGGGGTGAACACTGAAGCTTTCTTT. Combining the CDR3 with reference TRBV29-1 and TRBJ1-1 gives the whole variable domain SAVISQKPSRDICQRGTSLTIQCQVDSQVTMMFWYRQQPGQSLTLIATANQGSEATYESGFVIDKFPISRPNLTFSTLTVSNMSPEDSSIYLCSVDGLLGVNTEAFFGQGTRLTVV.

The rearrangement joins TRBV29-1 to TRBJ2-2; tentatively, D is TRBD2 (5 bases). The CDR3 consists of 13 residues. The germline gives CDR1 SQVTM, CDR2 ANQGSEA. With 5 bases removed from V and 7 bases from J, the gap between germline ends came to 14 bases. The DNA for the CDR3 is TGCAGCGTTTTGAGGGCGATCGACGGGGAGCTGTTTTTT. It yields the protein CSVLRAIDGELFF.

The chain has TRBV5-1 and TRBJ2-7; 13 bases line up with TRBD2. The germline gives CDR1 SGHRS, CDR2 YFSETQ. V lost 3 bases and J lost 4; bases outside the gene matches: 13. The CDR3 has 18 amino acids. CDR3 in DNA: TGCGCCAGCAGCTCGAGGAACGTCGAGACTAGCGGGAGGTACGAGCAGTACTTC. Its protein product is CASSSRNVETSGRYEQYF.

The gene calls are TRBV6-5 and TRBJ1-5; TRBD1 matches 7 bases. V was clipped by 9 bases and J by 7 bases; unmatched bases: 15. From germline, CDR1 is MNHEY and CDR2 SVGAGI. CDR3 length equals 15 residues. Written as DNA, the CDR3 is TGTGCCAGAAGTCCCGACAGGGTCGGGCTCCAGCCCCAGCATTTT. Translated, it gives CARSPDRVGLQPQHF.

This chain joins TRBV14 and TRBJ2-7, with TRBD2 matching 7 bases. This CDR3 region has 21 residues. V shed 4 bases and J 5 bases; nucleotides not matched to a gene: 29. Germline V gene data show CDR1 as SGHDN and CDR2 as FVKESK. CDR3 residues: CASSPPRGRDVDNGIIHEQYF. The CDR3 region has the DNA TGTGCCAGCAGCCCCCCCCGCGGGAGAGATGTTGATAACGGAATCATCCACGAGCAGTACTTC. Full variable domain (remainder filled in from reference TRBV14 and TRBJ2-7): EAGVTQFPSHSVIEKGQTVTLRCDPISGHDNLYWYRRVMGKEIKFLLHFVKESKQDESGMPNNRFLAERTGGTYSTLKVQPAELEDSGVYFCASSPPRGRDVDNGIIHEQYFGPGTRLTVT.

The V and J genes are TRBV15 and TRBJ2-1, with TRBD2 as a possible D gene (6 bases). Germline values: CDR1 LNHNV, CDR2 YYDKDF (reference sequence). This CDR3 contains 13 residues. V lost 5 bases to trimming and J lost 6 bases, with 11 bases between them. This CDR3 reads CATSDGRGNEQFF. The CDR3 DNA is TGTGCCACCAGCGACGGGAGAGGCAATGAGCAGTTCTTC.

The chain joins TRBV10-1 to TRBJ2-7, with TRBD2 matching over 8 bases. The CDR3 covers 15 residues. The germline gives CDR1 WNHNN, CDR2 SYGVQD (reference sequence). V shed 0 bases and J 6 bases; nucleotides not matched to a gene: 7. The CDR3 DNA reads as TGCGCCAGCAGTGAGTCGAAGCGGGAGCCCGGCGAGCAGTACTTC. Amino acids: CASSESKREPGEQYF.

The rearrangement joins TRBV10-3 to TRBJ1-2, with D perhaps matching TRBD1 (6 bases). Germline CDR1 and CDR2: ENHRY and SYGVKD. The CDR3 extends over 15 amino acids. The ends were cut back, 6 bases at V and 7 bases at J, with 21 bases in the middle. CDR3 nucleotides: TGTGCCATCAGCCTGCACAGGGAAGAAGGACGTGGCTACACCTTC. Its translation is CAISLHREEGRGYTF.

The chain joins TRBV4-1 to TRBJ1-5; D is perhaps TRBD1 (6 bases). This CDR3 is built from 16 residues. In germline, CDR1 is MGHRA, CDR2 YSYEKL. V was trimmed by 10 bases and J by 0 bases, leaving 19 bases between them. The CDR3, as DNA: TGCGCCACCGCGCCGGAGGGGGGCTATAGCAATCAGCCCCAGCATTTT. This encodes CATAPEGGYSNQPQHF.

The CDR3 sequence is CASSLGDRGALNTEAFF. CDR3 nucleotide sequence: TGTGCCAGCAGCTTAGGAGACAGGGGGGCCCTGAACACTGAAGCTTTCTTT. The chain combines TRBV7-9 with TRBJ1-1, with 9 bases aligning to TRBD1. This CDR3 has 17 amino acids. Germline loops: CDR1 SEHNR, CDR2 FQNEAQ (reference sequence). The J segment lost 0 bases and the V segment lost 1 base, leaving 6 bases of the junction unmatched.

The genes are TRBV27 and TRBJ2-1; 10 nucleotides match TRBD2. This CDR3 region has 18 residues. CDR1 is MNHEY and CDR2 is SMNVEV in the germline V gene (reference sequence). The V gene end was trimmed by 7 bases and the J gene end by 0 bases; junction bases not matched to a gene: 12. The CDR3 DNA reads as TGTGCCAGCACTCTCTTAGGGACTAGCGCAAGCTCCTACAATGAGCAGTTCTTC. Residues: CASTLLGTSASSYNEQFF.

The genes are TRBV20-1 and TRBJ2-7, with a tentative D call TRBD2 (6 bases). V was clipped by 0 bases and J by 4 bases, with 16 bases between them. This CDR3 contains 15 residues. CDR1 and CDR2 from the germline V gene are DFQATT and SNEGSKA (reference sequence). Written as DNA, the CDR3 is TGCAGTGCTAGAGACCTGTCCGGGAGCTCATACGAGCAGTACTTC. Its protein is CSARDLSGSSYEQYF.

This chain joins TRBV3-1 and TRBJ2-5; D is perhaps TRBD2 (5 bases). Germline values: CDR1 LGHDT, CDR2 YNNKEL (reference sequence). This CDR3 region has 13 residues. V lost 5 bases, J lost 2 bases, and 9 bases lay in between. The CDR3, as DNA: TGTGCCAGCAGCGGAAGCGGTCAAGAGACCCAGTACTTC. It specifies CASSGSGQETQYF.

V gene TRBV5-6 combines with J gene TRBJ2-7; TRBD2 matches at 8 bases. The CDR3 extends over 15 amino acids. The V gene end was trimmed by 0 bases and the J gene end by 2 bases; junction bases not matched to a gene: 4. Germline lookup yields CDR1 SGHDT and CDR2 YYEEEE. CDR3 residues: CASSLDVAGTYEQYF. CDR3 sequence (DNA): TGTGCCAGCAGCTTGGACGTAGCGGGAACCTACGAGCAGTACTTC. The variable domain in full, completed from reference TRBV5-6 and TRBJ2-7, reads DAGVTQSPTHLIKTRGQQVTLRCSPKSGHDTVSWYQQALGQGPQFIFQYYEEEERQRGNFPDRFSGHQFPNYSSELNVNALLLGDSALYLCASSLDVAGTYEQYFGPGTRLTVT.